One TCR beta chain is described in this entry. Germline CDR1 and CDR2: SGHRS and YFSETQ. Deletions cut 3 bases from V and 7 bases from J, with 17 bases between. CDR3 length: 16 amino acids. In the source study's methods: Amplification from reference gene primers served as the basis for estimated nucleated cell counts. Sequencing was performed with immunoSEQ multiplex PCR; in TCRdb, only in-frame clones are kept and a portion is missing. V and J calls and clone size follow that table, whereas D and trimming were derived from the DNA. The sample lists 210,000 or so clones, about four fifths occurring once. The data stem from a study of blood T cell repertoires in COVID-19. Study in general: COVID-19 samples from acute and convalescent phases originated in the United States, Italy and Spain. From T cells, B-cell-depleted T cells, or PBMCs came the material, which was cDNA or gDNA.

The gene calls are TRBV5-1 and TRBJ1-6; D may be TRBD1 (6 bases). The sequence was obtained from a woman aged 45-60 years with active or convalescent COVID-19. The sequenced sample consisted of peripheral blood. CDR3 residues: CASSSYGQPKNSPLHF. The DNA of the CDR3 is TGCGCCAGCAGCTCCTACGGACAGCCAAAAAATTCACCCCTCCACTTT.